Listed here are 22 T cell receptor beta chains from one sample, sequenced in a study of response to subunit inactivated influenza vaccine (dated by TCRdb to the late 2010s). The receptor library was made with RT-PCR. Sequencing took place on an Illumina HiSeq 2500. Clones were called with MiXCR by TCRdb after fastp trimmed the public reads at Q25, and only in-frame beta chains were retained. Rows with one shared CDR3 protein collapse into an entry with the most common genes and DNA. This sample lists hundreds of thousands of distinct CDR3 sequences; approximately 18% were detected once. Around 9.9% of the sample belongs to the ten largest clones. Sequences were derived from PBMCs from blood, sampled about 5 days after vaccination. These receptors were obtained from a man aged 50-60 years who received an inactivated influenza vaccine. Donor details come from another sample of the same person, matched by shared clones.

This clonotype has a single count. This chain connects TRBV4-1 to TRBJ2-2; no clear D gene. V dropped 2 bases and J dropped 6 bases, with 7 bases sitting between them. The length of the CDR3 is 13 residues. Germline V gives CDR1 MGHRA, CDR2 YSYEKL. The CDR3 is CASSQQAPGELFF. The CDR3 region has the DNA TGCGCCAGCAGCCAACAAGCGCCCGGGGAGCTGTTTTTT.

The gene calls are TRBV20-1 and TRBJ2-3; D might be TRBD2 (6 bases). The germline V gene encodes CDR1 DFQATT and CDR2 SNEGSKA (reference sequence). This CDR3 has 15 amino acids. V lost 0 bases, J lost 2 bases, and 12 bases lay in between. The CDR3 bases are TGCAGTGCTAGAGAGAGTAGCGGATACACAGATACGCAGTATTTT. It is translated as CSARESSGYTDTQYF.

This clonotype has ten or more counts. The J gene is TRBJ2-3, the V gene TRBV12-3 or TRBV12-4, with TRBD2 identical over 15 bases. V was clipped by 5 bases and J by 3 bases; unmatched bases: 3. This CDR3 has 16 residues. CDR3 amino acids: CASSGGLAGGTDTQYF. In DNA, the CDR3 is TGTGCCAGCAGTGGGGGACTAGCGGGAGGTACAGATACGCAGTATTTT.

J is TRBJ2-7 and V is TRBV10-2; D not certain. V dropped 5 bases and J dropped 6 bases, with 11 bases sitting between them. Looked up from germline, CDR1 is WSHSY and CDR2 is SAAADI. This CDR3 is 12 amino acids long. CDR3 amino acids: CASSSVPLEQYF. In nucleotides, the CDR3 is TGCGCCAGCAGTTCGGTCCCCCTCGAGCAGTACTTC.

The chain uses TRBV20-1 and TRBJ2-5; possibly TRBD2 for D (6 bases). Germline loops: CDR1 DFQATT, CDR2 SNEGSKA (reference sequence). The length of the CDR3 is 13 residues. V dropped 7 bases and J dropped 2 bases, with 14 bases sitting between them. This CDR3 reads CSVIRAGQETQYF. The CDR3 region has the DNA TGCAGTGTAATTCGGGCGGGGCAAGAGACCCAGTACTTC.

This clonotype appeared many times. The rearrangement joins TRBV4-3 to TRBJ2-7, with a tentative D call TRBD2 (5 bases). V was trimmed by 0 bases and J by 1 base, leaving 22 bases between them. Germline values: CDR1 LGHNA, CDR2 YSLEER. The CDR3 has 19 residues. The CDR3 loop reads CASSQEEQRWGEASYEQYF. The CDR3 DNA reads TGCGCCAGCAGCCAAGAAGAACAAAGATGGGGAGAAGCTTCCTACGAGCAGTACTTC.

V gene TRBV4-3 combines with J gene TRBJ2-6; 7 bases match TRBD2. This CDR3 contains 16 residues. In germline, CDR1 is LGHNA, CDR2 YSLEER. Trimming cost V 3 bases and J 0 bases; bases outside gene matches: 2. In DNA, the CDR3 is TGCGCCAGCAGCCAGGGCGGGAGCTCTGGGGCCAACGTCCTGACTTTC. This sequence encodes CASSQGGSSGANVLTF.

The chain couples TRBV10-3 to TRBJ2-7; maybe TRBD2 (6 bases). Trimming left V 4 bases short and J 6 bases short, with 7 bases between. The CDR3 has 11 residues. Germline CDR1 and CDR2: ENHRY and SYGVKD. CDR3 region: CAISAGGEQYF. The CDR3 DNA is TGTGCCATCAGTGCCGGGGGCGAGCAGTACTTC.

There are a few counts of this clonotype. V and J are TRBV5-6 and TRBJ2-4; TRBD1 is a possible D gene (5 bases). V lost 3 bases, J lost 6 bases, and 28 bases lay in between. The germline V gene encodes CDR1 SGHDT and CDR2 YYEEEE. The CDR3 has 19 amino acids. CDR3 amino acids: CASSSPTDLENNNGNIQYF. DNA of the CDR3: TGTGCCAGCAGCTCTCCGACAGACCTAGAAAATAATAATGGAAACATTCAGTACTTC.

The chain couples TRBV29-1 to TRBJ1-3, with D maybe TRBD1 (6 bases). CDR1 is SQVTM and CDR2 is ANQGSEA in the germline V gene. The CDR3 is 13 amino acids. The V and J ends lost 5 bases and 4 bases respectively, with 12 bases between them. The CDR3 DNA is TGCAGCGTTCTACAGGGATTAGGAAACACCATATATTTT. Its protein product is CSVLQGLGNTIYF.

This chain joins TRBV5-6 and TRBJ2-2; a weak D match, TRBD1 (5 bases). V lost 2 bases and J 1 base, leaving 9 bases between the germline ends. CDR1 and CDR2 (germline): SGHDT, YYEEEE. This CDR3 contains 15 residues. As DNA, the CDR3 is TGTGCCAGCAGCTTAGGGGCGGTGAACACCGGGGAGCTGTTTTTT. Translating gives CASSLGAVNTGELFF. Combining the CDR3 with reference TRBV5-6 and TRBJ2-2 gives the whole variable domain DAGVTQSPTHLIKTRGQQVTLRCSPKSGHDTVSWYQQALGQGPQFIFQYYEEEERQRGNFPDRFSGHQFPNYSSELNVNALLLGDSALYLCASSLGAVNTGELFFGEGSRLTVL.

V gene TRBV5-1 combines with J gene TRBJ2-7; no clear D gene. The CDR3 extends over 10 amino acids. V was clipped by 0 bases and J by 6 bases, with 1 base between them. The germline CDR1 and CDR2 sequences are SGHRS and YFSETQ. The CDR3 loop is CASSLAEQYF. The CDR3 nucleotides are TGCGCCAGCAGCTTGGCCGAGCAGTACTTC.

The chain recombines TRBV5-5 with TRBJ2-7; D perhaps matches TRBD2 (5 bases). This CDR3 is 14 amino acids long. V gave up 2 bases and J gave up 3 bases, with 12 bases separating them. Per the germline V gene, CDR1 is SGHKS and CDR2 is YYEKEE (reference sequence). CDR3 sequence: CASSFAETNYEQYF. Here the CDR3 DNA reads TGTGCCAGCAGCTTTGCAGAGACTAACTACGAGCAGTACTTC.

The rearrangement links TRBV5-6 to TRBJ1-1; no clear D. The CDR3 runs 14 residues. V gave up 3 bases and J gave up 3 bases, with 12 bases separating them. CDR1 and CDR2 from the germline V gene are SGHDT and YYEEEE. The CDR3 protein is CASSSLMMDTEAFF. DNA for the CDR3: TGTGCCAGCAGCTCCCTAATGATGGACACTGAAGCTTTCTTT.

This clonotype turned up a few times. The chain uses TRBV20-1 and TRBJ2-7, with TRBD1 as a possible D gene (5 bases). CDR1 is DFQATT, CDR2 SNEGSKA, per germline (reference sequence). Trimming left V 2 bases short and J 2 bases short, with 22 bases between. There are 17 residues in the CDR3. The CDR3 is CSARFPGKPSSTYEQYF. The DNA of the CDR3 is TGCAGTGCTAGATTTCCAGGGAAGCCCTCCTCCACCTACGAGCAGTACTTC.

In this sample, this clonotype turned up many times. This chain connects TRBV7-8 to TRBJ2-7; 9 nucleotides agree with TRBD1. This CDR3 has 16 amino acids. Germline V lookup: CDR1 SGHVS, CDR2 FQNEAQ. Trimming at V came to 6 bases and at J to 4 bases, leaving 13 bases not matched to a gene. The CDR3 coding sequence is TGTGCCAGCAGTTCAACAGGGGGCTTCAGAATGTACGAGCAGTACTTC. Protein: CASSSTGGFRMYEQYF. The full variable domain, rest sourced from reference TRBV7-8 and TRBJ2-7, is GAGVSQSPRYKVAKRGQDVALRCDPISGHVSLFWYQQALGQGPEFLTYFQNEAQLDKSGLPSDRFFAERPEGSVSTLKIQRTQQEDSAVYLCASSSTGGFRMYEQYFGPGTRLTVT.

The table lists this clonotype with a count of one. The V call is TRBV20-1, the J call TRBJ2-7; 10 nucleotides match TRBD2. J was trimmed by 1 base and V by 2 bases; bases with no gene match: 8. The CDR3 covers 16 residues. Germline V CDR1 and CDR2: DFQATT, SNEGSKA (reference sequence). The CDR3 nucleotides read TGCAGTGCTAGAAACCCTAGCGGGGGAAGGTCCTACGAGCAGTACTTC. This gives the protein CSARNPSGGRSYEQYF.

This clonotype has at least ten counts. The V call is TRBV6-1, the J call TRBJ1-2, with TRBD1 matching 10 bases. The germline V gene encodes CDR1 MNHNS and CDR2 SASEGT. The ends lost 6 bases at V and 4 bases at J; junction bases unmatched: 5. This CDR3 comprises 14 residues. This CDR3 is CASRRDRGSYGYTF. The CDR3, as DNA: TGTGCCAGCAGAAGGGACAGGGGATCCTATGGCTACACCTTC.

The chain employs TRBV7-9 and TRBJ2-3; D possibly matches TRBD1 or TRBD2 (6 bases each). The CDR3 sequence is 15 residues long. V was trimmed by 5 bases and J by 2 bases, leaving 14 bases between them. Germline V gene data show CDR1 as SEHNR and CDR2 as FQNEAQ (reference sequence). In DNA form, the CDR3 reads TGTGCCAGCAGCGTACAGGGAGGTAACACAGATACGCAGTATTTT. It codes for CASSVQGGNTDTQYF.

The rearrangement joins TRBV11-1 to TRBJ2-1; 10 nucleotides line up with TRBD2. Germline-derived CDR1 and CDR2 are SGHAT and FQDESV (reference sequence). The CDR3 is made up of 18 amino acids. J was trimmed by 6 bases and V by 4 bases; bases with no gene match: 15. CDR3 region: CASSYPPVGAGGGNEQFF. The CDR3 DNA sequence: TGTGCCAGCAGCTACCCGCCGGTGGGAGCGGGAGGGGGCAATGAGCAGTTCTTC.

This clonotype was seen a handful of times. This chain connects TRBV4-3 to TRBJ2-1, with TRBD2 matching over 8 bases. CDR3 length: 16 residues. V was clipped by 1 base and J by 1 base; unmatched bases: 3. Germline V gives CDR1 LGHNA, CDR2 YSLEER. The CDR3 spells CASSQGASGSYNEQFF. For the CDR3, the DNA is TGCGCCAGCAGCCAAGGGGCTAGCGGGTCCTACAATGAGCAGTTCTTC.

This rearrangement joins TRBV12-5 to TRBJ2-1; 8 positions match TRBD1. CDR1 and CDR2 from the germline V gene are LGHNT and FRNRAP. The CDR3 covers 16 residues. V shed 7 bases and J 1 base; nucleotides not matched to a gene: 9. The chain's CDR3 is CASAVGQGSSYNEQFF. Written as DNA, the CDR3 is TGTGCTAGTGCCGTCGGACAGGGCTCTTCCTACAATGAGCAGTTCTTC.